The sequence of this T cell receptor (beta chain) was determined in a study of blood T cells in healthy people across ages. V lost 6 bases, J lost 6 bases, and 10 bases stayed unmatched. The CDR3 has 14 residues. For the second PCR, which ran for 7 to 11 cycles, a sample-barcoded 5' primer and a J-beta primer mix were used. TCRdb re-called the 5' RACE reads through MiXCR, storing one row per CDR3 protein. The data hold roughly 500,000 distinct CDR3 sequences, with 25% to 30% observed a single time. This clonotype was obtained from a woman in her 70s in good health. The V and J genes are TRBV12-3 or TRBV12-4 and TRBJ1-2; 7 bases agree with TRBD1. The sequencing input was blood. This CDR3 reads CASRSTGAYHGYTF. The CDR3 bases are TGTGCCAGCAGATCCACAGGGGCCTACCATGGCTACACCTTC.